This T cell receptor (beta chain) emerged from a study of T cells in Graves' hyperthyroidism and ophthalmopathy. Study details: Peripheral blood was secured at the point of initial diagnosis, before any treatment. Study outcomes and limitations: The blood repertoire included most of the expanded thyroid clonotypes above 0.001.

On this clonotype: Its antigen remains unknown.

CDR1 is SGDLS, CDR2 YYNGEE, per germline. CDR3 length equals 13 residues. The V end lost 4 bases, the J end lost 7 bases, and 12 bases lay between the germline ends. From RNA transcripts, TCR beta CDR3 regions were amplified. The HTBI set primed first-round TCR CDR3 RT-PCR. From the multiplex PCR reads, TCRdb called clonotypes with MiXCR, one entry per CDR3 protein. The sample lists about 610,000 distinct CDR3 sequences; roughly a sixth were seen once. Each ophthalmopathy patient scored at least 3 on the Clinical Activity Score and at least 4 on NOSPECS grade, with duration under 3 months. Exclusion followed for patients with uncontrolled infection, other autoimmune disease, pregnancy or lactation.

The sequence was obtained from a woman between 40 and 55 years old with Graves' ophthalmopathy. The specimen was blood. The chain employs TRBV9 and TRBJ2-1, with D tentatively TRBD1 (6 bases). The chain's CDR3 is CASSYTGFNEQFF. DNA of the CDR3: TGTGCCAGCAGCTATACAGGGTTTAATGAGCAGTTCTTC. Using reference TRBV9 and TRBJ2-1 for the parts outside the CDR3, the full variable domain is DSGVTQTPKHLITATGQRVTLRCSPRSGDLSVYWYQQSLDQGLQFLIQYYNGEERAKGNILERFSAQQFPDLHSELNLSSLELGDSALYFCASSYTGFNEQFFGPGTRLTVL.